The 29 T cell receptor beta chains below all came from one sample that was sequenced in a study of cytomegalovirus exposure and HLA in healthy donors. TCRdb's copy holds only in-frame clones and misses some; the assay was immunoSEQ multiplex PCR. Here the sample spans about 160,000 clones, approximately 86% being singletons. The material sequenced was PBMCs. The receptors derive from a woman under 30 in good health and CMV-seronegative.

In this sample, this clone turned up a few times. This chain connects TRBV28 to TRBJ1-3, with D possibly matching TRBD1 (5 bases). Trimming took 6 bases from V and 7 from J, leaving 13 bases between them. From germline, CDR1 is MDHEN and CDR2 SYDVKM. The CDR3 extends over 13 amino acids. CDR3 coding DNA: TGTGCCAGCAGATCAGACAGTACGAACACCATATATTTT. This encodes CASRSDSTNTIYF.

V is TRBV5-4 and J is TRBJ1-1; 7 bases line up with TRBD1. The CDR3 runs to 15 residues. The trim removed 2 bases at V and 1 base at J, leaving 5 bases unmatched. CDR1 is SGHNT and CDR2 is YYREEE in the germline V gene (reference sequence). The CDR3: CASSFSGTANTEAFF. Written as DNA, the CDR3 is TGTGCCAGCAGCTTTTCCGGGACAGCGAACACTGAAGCTTTCTTT.

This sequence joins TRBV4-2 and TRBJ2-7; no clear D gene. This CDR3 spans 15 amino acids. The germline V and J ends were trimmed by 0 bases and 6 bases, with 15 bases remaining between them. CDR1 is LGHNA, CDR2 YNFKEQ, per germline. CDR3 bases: TGTGCCAGCAGCCAAGATAGGTATAGCTTAGTCGAGCAGTACTTC. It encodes CASSQDRYSLVEQYF.

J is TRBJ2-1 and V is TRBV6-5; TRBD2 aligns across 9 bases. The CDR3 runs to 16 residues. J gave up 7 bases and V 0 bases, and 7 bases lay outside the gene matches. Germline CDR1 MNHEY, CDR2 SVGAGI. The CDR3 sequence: CASSYSSLAGKNEQFF. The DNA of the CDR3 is TGTGCCAGCAGTTACTCGTCCCTAGCGGGAAAAAATGAGCAGTTCTTC.

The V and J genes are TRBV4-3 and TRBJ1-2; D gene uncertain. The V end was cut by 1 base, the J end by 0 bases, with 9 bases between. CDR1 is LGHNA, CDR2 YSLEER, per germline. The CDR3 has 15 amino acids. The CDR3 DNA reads TGCGCCAGCAGCCAAGGATTTGCGTCTAACTATGGCTACACCTTC. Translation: CASSQGFASNYGYTF.

CDR3 residues: CASIYSQGPYEQYF. The CDR3 DNA reads as TGCGCCAGCATTTACTCTCAGGGTCCTTACGAGCAGTACTTC. The gene calls are TRBV23-1 and TRBJ2-7; possibly TRBD1 for D (5 bases). TRBV23-1 carries the ORF label, with uncertain function. The ends were cut back, 7 bases at V and 4 bases at J, with 17 bases in the middle. The CDR3 spans 14 residues.

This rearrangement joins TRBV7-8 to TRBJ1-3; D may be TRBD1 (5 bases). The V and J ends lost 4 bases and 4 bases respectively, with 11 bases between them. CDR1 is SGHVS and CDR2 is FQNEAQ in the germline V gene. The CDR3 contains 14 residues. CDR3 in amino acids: CASSSQGLGNTIYF. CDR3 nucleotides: TGTGCCAGCAGCTCCCAGGGCCTCGGAAACACCATATATTTT.

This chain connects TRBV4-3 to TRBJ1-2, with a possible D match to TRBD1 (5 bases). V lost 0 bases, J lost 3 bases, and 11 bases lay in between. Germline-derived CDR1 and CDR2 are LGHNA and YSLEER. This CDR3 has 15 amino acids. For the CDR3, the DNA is TGCGCCAGCAGCCAAGATTCGGCGGGGGACTATGGCTACACCTTC. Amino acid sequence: CASSQDSAGDYGYTF.

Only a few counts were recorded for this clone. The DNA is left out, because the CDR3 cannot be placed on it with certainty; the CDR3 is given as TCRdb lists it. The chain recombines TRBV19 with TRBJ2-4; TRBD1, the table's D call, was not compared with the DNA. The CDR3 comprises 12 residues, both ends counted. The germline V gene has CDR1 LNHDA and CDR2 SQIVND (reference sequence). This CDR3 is CASSFGKGATDF.

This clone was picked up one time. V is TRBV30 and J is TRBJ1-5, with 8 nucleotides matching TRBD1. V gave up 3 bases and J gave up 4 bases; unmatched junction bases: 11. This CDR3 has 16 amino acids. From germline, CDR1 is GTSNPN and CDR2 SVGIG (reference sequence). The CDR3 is CAWRGPDRVKNQPQHF. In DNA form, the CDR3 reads TGTGCCTGGAGGGGCCCGGACAGGGTGAAAAATCAGCCCCAGCATTTT.

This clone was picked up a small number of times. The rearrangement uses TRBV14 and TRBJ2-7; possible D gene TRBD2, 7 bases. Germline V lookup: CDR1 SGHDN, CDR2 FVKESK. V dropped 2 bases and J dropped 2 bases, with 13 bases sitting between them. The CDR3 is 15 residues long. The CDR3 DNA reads TGTGCCAGCAGCCAAAATAGGGGGGGAGCCTACGAGCAGTACTTC. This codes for CASSQNRGGAYEQYF.

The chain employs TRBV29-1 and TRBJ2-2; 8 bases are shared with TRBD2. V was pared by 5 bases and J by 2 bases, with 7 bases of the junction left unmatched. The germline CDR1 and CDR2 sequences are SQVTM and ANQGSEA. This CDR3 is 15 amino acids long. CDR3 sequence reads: CSVHSGGGNTGELFF. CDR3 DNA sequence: TGCAGCGTTCACAGCGGGGGCGGAAACACCGGGGAGCTGTTTTTT.

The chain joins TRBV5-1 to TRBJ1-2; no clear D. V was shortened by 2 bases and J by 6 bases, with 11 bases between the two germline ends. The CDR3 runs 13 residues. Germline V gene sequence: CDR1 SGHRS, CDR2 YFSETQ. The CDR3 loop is CASSLYLPDGYTF. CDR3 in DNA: TGCGCCAGCAGCTTATACTTACCGGATGGCTACACCTTC.

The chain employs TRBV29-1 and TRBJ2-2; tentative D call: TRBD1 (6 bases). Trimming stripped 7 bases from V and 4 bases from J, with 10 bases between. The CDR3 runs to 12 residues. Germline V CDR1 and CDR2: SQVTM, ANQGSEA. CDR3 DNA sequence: TGCAGCGCTCCAGGGGCCACCGGGGAGCTGTTTTTT. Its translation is CSAPGATGELFF.

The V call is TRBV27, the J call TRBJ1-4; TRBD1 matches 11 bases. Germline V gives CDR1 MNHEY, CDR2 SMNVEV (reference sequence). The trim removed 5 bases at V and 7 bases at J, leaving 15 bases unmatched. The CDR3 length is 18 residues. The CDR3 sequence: CASSPKWSDRGPREKLFF. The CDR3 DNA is TGTGCCAGCAGTCCCAAGTGGTCGGACAGGGGGCCCCGTGAAAAACTGTTTTTT.

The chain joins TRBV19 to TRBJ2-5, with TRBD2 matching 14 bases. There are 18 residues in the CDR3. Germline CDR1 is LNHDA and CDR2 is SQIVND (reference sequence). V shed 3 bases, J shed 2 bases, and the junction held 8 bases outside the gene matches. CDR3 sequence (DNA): TGTGCCAGTAGTATCCGAATCGGGACTAGCGGGAGTCAAGAGACCCAGTACTTC. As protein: CASSIRIGTSGSQETQYF.

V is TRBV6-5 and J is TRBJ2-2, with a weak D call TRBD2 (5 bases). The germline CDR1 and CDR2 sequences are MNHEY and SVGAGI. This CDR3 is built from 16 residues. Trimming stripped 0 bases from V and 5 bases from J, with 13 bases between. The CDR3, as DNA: TGTGCCAGCAGTTACTCGAATCCGGGGAAAACCGGGGAGCTGTTTTTT. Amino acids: CASSYSNPGKTGELFF.

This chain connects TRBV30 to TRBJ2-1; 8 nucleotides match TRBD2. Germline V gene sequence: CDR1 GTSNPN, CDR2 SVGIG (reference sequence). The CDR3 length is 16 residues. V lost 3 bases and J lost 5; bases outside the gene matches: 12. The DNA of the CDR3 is TGTGCCTGGAGGAGAAACCTGGGACTAGATAACAATGAGCAGTTCTTC. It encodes CAWRRNLGLDNNEQFF.

CDR3 in amino acids: CAWSASGTVKSEAFF. For the CDR3, the DNA is TGTGCCTGGAGTGCTTCCGGGACAGTAAAATCTGAAGCTTTCTTT. The rearrangement uses TRBV30 and TRBJ1-1, with 7 bases aligning to TRBD1. In germline, CDR1 is GTSNPN, CDR2 SVGIG (reference sequence). The CDR3 is 15 amino acids. V was clipped by 1 base and J by 6 bases; unmatched bases: 11.

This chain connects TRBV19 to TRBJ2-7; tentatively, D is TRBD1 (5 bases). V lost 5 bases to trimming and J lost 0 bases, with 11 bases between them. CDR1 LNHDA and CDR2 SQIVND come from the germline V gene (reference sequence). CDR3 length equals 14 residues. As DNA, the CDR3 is TGTGCCAGTAGTCCCCGACAGACCTCCTACGAGCAGTACTTC. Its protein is CASSPRQTSYEQYF.

As DNA, the CDR3 is TGTGCCAGCAGCTTGGGCAGGGCCTATGGCTACACCTTC. It translates to CASSLGRAYGYTF. The chain joins TRBV5-4 to TRBJ1-2, with a tentative D call TRBD1 (5 bases). This CDR3 contains 13 residues. Germline-derived CDR1 and CDR2 are SGHNT and YYREEE (reference sequence). The V end lost 0 bases, the J end lost 4 bases, and 7 bases lay between the germline ends.

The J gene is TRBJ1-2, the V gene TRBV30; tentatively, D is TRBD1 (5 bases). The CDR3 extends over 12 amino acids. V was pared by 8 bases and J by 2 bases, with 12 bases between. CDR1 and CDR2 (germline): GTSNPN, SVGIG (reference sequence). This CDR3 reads CATGRGNYGYTF. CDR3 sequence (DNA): TGTGCCACGGGGAGGGGCAACTATGGCTACACCTTC. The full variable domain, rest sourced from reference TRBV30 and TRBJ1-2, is SQTIHQWPATLVQPVGSPLSLECTVEGTSNPNLYWYRQAAGRGLQLLFYSVGIGQISSEVPQNLSASRPQDRQFILSSKKLLLSDSGFYLCATGRGNYGYTFGSGTRLTVV.

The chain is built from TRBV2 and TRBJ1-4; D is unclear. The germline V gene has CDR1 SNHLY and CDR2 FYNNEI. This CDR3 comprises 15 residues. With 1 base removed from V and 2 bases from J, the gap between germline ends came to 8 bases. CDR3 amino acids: CASSEDTGTNEKLFF. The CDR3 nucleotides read TGTGCCAGCAGTGAAGACACGGGGACTAATGAAAAACTGTTTTTT.

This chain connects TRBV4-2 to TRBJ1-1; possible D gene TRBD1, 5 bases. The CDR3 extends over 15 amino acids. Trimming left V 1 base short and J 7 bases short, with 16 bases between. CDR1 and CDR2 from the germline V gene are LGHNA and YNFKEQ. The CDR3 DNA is TGTGCCAGCAGCCAAGTGGGGCGGGGAACAAGTGAAGCTTTCTTT. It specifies CASSQVGRGTSEAFF.

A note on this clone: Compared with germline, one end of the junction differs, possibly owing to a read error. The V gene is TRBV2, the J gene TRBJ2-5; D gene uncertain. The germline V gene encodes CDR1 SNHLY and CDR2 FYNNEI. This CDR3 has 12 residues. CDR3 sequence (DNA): TGTGCCAGCACAGAGGCTGGCCTAAGAGAGGACTTC. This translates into CASTEAGLREDF.

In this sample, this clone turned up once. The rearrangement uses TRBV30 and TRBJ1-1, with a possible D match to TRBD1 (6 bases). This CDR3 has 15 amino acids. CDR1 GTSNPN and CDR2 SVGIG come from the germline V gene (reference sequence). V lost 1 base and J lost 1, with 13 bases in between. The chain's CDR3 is CAWSGTTGTNTEAFF. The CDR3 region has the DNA TGTGCCTGGAGTGGAACGACAGGAACGAACACTGAAGCTTTCTTT.

CDR3: CASSPRTSGGAGEQFF. For the CDR3, the DNA is TGTGCCAGCTCACCGCGGACTAGCGGGGGGGCCGGTGAGCAGTTCTTC. V gene TRBV18 combines with J gene TRBJ2-1, with TRBD2 matching 15 bases. Germline lookup yields CDR1 KGHSH and CDR2 LQKENI. This CDR3 is 16 amino acids long. With V trimmed by 3 bases and J by 9 bases, 6 bases remained unmatched. Full variable domain (outside the CDR3, taken from reference TRBV18 and TRBJ2-1): NAGVMQNPRHLVRRRGQEARLRCSPMKGHSHVYWYRQLPEEGLKFMVYLQKENIIDESGMPKERFSAEFPKEGPSILRIQQVVRGDSAAYFCASSPRTSGGAGEQFFGPGTRLTVL.

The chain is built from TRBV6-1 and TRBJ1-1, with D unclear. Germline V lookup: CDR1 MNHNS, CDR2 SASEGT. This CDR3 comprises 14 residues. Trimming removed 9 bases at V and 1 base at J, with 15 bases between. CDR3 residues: CASSLEGGNTEAFF. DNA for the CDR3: TGTGCCAGTTCTTTAGAAGGAGGGAACACTGAAGCTTTCTTT.

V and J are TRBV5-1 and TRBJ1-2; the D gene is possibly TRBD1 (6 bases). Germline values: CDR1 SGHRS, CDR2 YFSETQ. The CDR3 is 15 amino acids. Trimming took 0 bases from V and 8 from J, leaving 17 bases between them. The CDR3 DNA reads TGCGCCAGCAGCTTGGCAGGGGAAACACCGGGCGGCTACACCTTC. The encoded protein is CASSLAGETPGGYTF.